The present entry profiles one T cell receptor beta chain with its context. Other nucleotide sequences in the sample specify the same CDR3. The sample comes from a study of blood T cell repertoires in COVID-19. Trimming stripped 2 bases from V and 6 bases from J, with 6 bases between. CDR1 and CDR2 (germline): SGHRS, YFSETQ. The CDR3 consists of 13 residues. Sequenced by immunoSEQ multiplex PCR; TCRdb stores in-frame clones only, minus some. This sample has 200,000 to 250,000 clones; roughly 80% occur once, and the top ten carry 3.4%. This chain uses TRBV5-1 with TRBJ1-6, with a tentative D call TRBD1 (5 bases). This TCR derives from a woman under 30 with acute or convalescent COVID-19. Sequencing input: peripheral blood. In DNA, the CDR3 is TGCGCCAGCAGCTTAGACAGTAATTCACCCCTCCACTTT. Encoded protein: CASSLDSNSPLHF.